This entry features one T cell receptor (beta chain) sequence. The antigen is not known. Every isolated RNA sample was fully reverse transcribed, so sequencing captured expressed TCRB transcripts. The table came from immunoSEQ multiplex PCR; TCRdb's copy has only in-frame clones and leaves some out. This table has roughly 40,000 clones, around 48% appearing once. The data were taken from a study of beta chain features in type 1 diabetes. General study findings and limits: Any PCR bias toward short templates would affect both groups alike.

The junction had 4 bases not matched to a gene; V was cut back by 0 bases and J by 2 bases. This CDR3 is 15 amino acids long. Germline V gene lookup returns CDR1 SGHNT and CDR2 YYREEE (reference sequence). The clonotype comes from a woman younger than 35 in good health. Material: central memory CD4+ T cells from blood. The chain carries TRBV5-4 and TRBJ1-2; 7 bases match TRBD1. CDR3 in amino acids: CASSLGGTVNYGYTF. For the CDR3, the DNA is TGTGCCAGCAGCTTGGGGGGGACAGTCAACTATGGCTACACCTTC. Full variable domain (missing parts from reference TRBV5-4 and TRBJ1-2): ETGVTQSPTHLIKTRGQQVTLRCSSQSGHNTVSWYQQALGQGPQFIFQYYREEENGRGNFPPRFSGLQFPNYSSELNVNALELDDSALYLCASSLGGTVNYGYTFGSGTRLTVV.